The 19 T cell receptor beta chains given below trace back to one sample, sequenced in a study of blood T cell repertoires in COVID-19 (dated by TCRdb to the early 2020s). The library was made by the immunoSEQ multiplex PCR assay. TCRdb mirrors the immuneACCESS table, restricted to in-frame sequences. Some clones are absent from its copies; in checked studies, under half trace to an unresolved V gene, and the reason for the others is unknown. The sample profile shows tens of thousands of clones; approximately 76% of them were found once. Jointly, the top ten make up about 7% of the sample. The sample consisted of peripheral blood. The receptors here all came from a man aged 70 or older with acute or convalescent COVID-19.

This sequence joins TRBV5-8 and TRBJ1-5; 7 bases are a match to TRBD1. V lost 0 bases, J lost 6 bases, and 6 bases stayed unmatched. Germline loops: CDR1 SGHTS, CDR2 YDEGEE. The CDR3 is 15 residues long. The chain's CDR3 is CASSLELGGGQPQHF. For the CDR3, the DNA is TGTGCCAGCAGCTTGGAATTAGGGGGCGGTCAGCCCCAGCATTTT.

V usage is TRBV10-1 and J usage is TRBJ2-3; 10 positions agree with TRBD2. The J segment lost 6 bases and the V segment lost 0 bases, leaving 9 bases of the junction unmatched. Per germline, CDR1 WNHNN and CDR2 SYGVQD (reference sequence). The CDR3 runs 17 residues. CDR3 coding DNA: TGCGCCAGCAGTGAGTCACCTAGCGGGAGAAGGCAGGATACGCAGTATTTT. Amino acid sequence: CASSESPSGRRQDTQYF.

The sample holds one count of this clone. This chain links TRBV19 with TRBJ1-1; TRBD1 matches at 7 bases. The CDR3 covers 15 residues. Trimming took 2 bases from V and 0 from J; bases not matched to a gene: 3. Per the germline V gene, CDR1 is LNHDA and CDR2 is SQIVND (reference sequence). The CDR3 DNA reads as TGTGCCAGTAGTATATGGGGACAGATGAACACTGAAGCTTTCTTT. Translated, it gives CASSIWGQMNTEAFF. Full variable domain (remainder filled in from reference TRBV19 and TRBJ1-1): DGGITQSPKYLFRKEGQNVTLSCEQNLNHDAMYWYRQDPGQGLRLIYYSQIVNDFQKGDIAEGYSVSREKKESFPLTVTSAQKNPTAFYLCASSIWGQMNTEAFFGQGTRLTVV.

Only a few counts were recorded for this clone. The rearrangement links TRBV12-3 or TRBV12-4 to TRBJ1-3, with TRBD1 as a possible D gene (5 bases). With 6 bases removed from V and 4 bases from J, the gap between germline ends came to 10 bases. The CDR3 length is 13 residues. This CDR3 reads CASRGTAGNTIYF. CDR3 in DNA: TGTGCCAGCAGGGGGACTGCCGGAAACACCATATATTTT.

V is TRBV4-1 and J is TRBJ2-6, with D maybe TRBD1 (6 bases). The V gene's germline CDR1 is MGHRA and CDR2 YSYEKL. V lost 0 bases to trimming and J lost 4 bases, with 13 bases between them. The CDR3 runs to 17 residues. The CDR3 spells CASSQDSQGSGANVLTF. CDR3 nucleotides: TGCGCCAGCAGCCAAGATTCACAGGGATCCGGGGCCAACGTCCTGACTTTC.

CDR3 in amino acids: CASSPETGPYGYTF. The CDR3 DNA is TGTGCCAGCTCACCTGAGACAGGGCCCTATGGCTACACCTTC. The chain couples TRBV18 to TRBJ1-2; 7 nucleotides align to TRBD1. The CDR3 has 14 residues. Germline trimming cut 3 bases from V and 4 bases from J; bases unmatched to any gene: 5. From germline, CDR1 is KGHSH and CDR2 LQKENI.

The rearrangement links TRBV19 to TRBJ2-3; D might be TRBD2 (6 bases). CDR1 and CDR2 (germline): LNHDA, SQIVND (reference sequence). Trimming took 3 bases from V and 2 from J, leaving 12 bases between them. CDR3 length: 15 amino acids. CDR3 in amino acids: CASSIAAGPTDTQYF. In DNA form, the CDR3 reads TGTGCCAGTAGTATCGCTGCGGGACCCACAGATACGCAGTATTTT.

The V call is TRBV5-1, the J call TRBJ1-2; D perhaps matches TRBD1 (6 bases). The V and J ends lost 4 bases and 2 bases respectively, with 9 bases between them. The CDR3 has 13 residues. The V gene's germline CDR1 is SGHRS and CDR2 YFSETQ. CDR3 coding DNA: TGCGCCAGCAGCAAGGACAGCAACTATGGCTACACCTTC. Its protein product is CASSKDSNYGYTF.

This clone was counted only a few times. The chain uses TRBV7-9 and TRBJ1-4; 8 bases agree with TRBD1. This CDR3 contains 14 residues. Unmatched junction bases numbered 3, after V lost 5 bases and J lost 4 bases. From germline, CDR1 is SEHNR and CDR2 FQNEAQ (reference sequence). CDR3: CASSTGGYNEKLFF. CDR3 nucleotides: TGTGCCAGCAGCACAGGGGGTTATAATGAAAAACTGTTTTTT.

This clone was detected once. This chain links TRBV7-9 with TRBJ2-1, with D maybe TRBD2 (7 bases). Between the trimmed V and J ends, which lost 5 bases and 7 bases, there was a span of 24 bases. CDR1 is SEHNR, CDR2 FQNEAQ, per germline (reference sequence). The CDR3 loop spans 17 amino acids. DNA for the CDR3: TGTGCCAGCAGCCCACCTGGTGGGTCTGGGAGGGGGAATGAGCAGTTCTTC. Amino acid sequence: CASSPPGGSGRGNEQFF.

The CDR3 protein is CASSSQGYGYTF. In DNA, the CDR3 is TGTGCCAGCAGTAGTCAGGGTTATGGCTACACCTTC. The chain combines TRBV2 with TRBJ1-2, with D perhaps TRBD1 (5 bases). With 5 bases removed from V and 5 bases from J, the gap between germline ends came to 9 bases. The CDR3 covers 12 residues. Germline CDR1 is SNHLY and CDR2 is FYNNEI.

The chain couples TRBV27 to TRBJ1-5; 7 bases line up with TRBD1. There are 16 residues in the CDR3. Germline CDR1 MNHEY, CDR2 SMNVEV (reference sequence). With 6 bases clipped from V and 2 bases from J, the junction kept 10 bases outside the gene matches. In DNA form, the CDR3 reads TGTGCCAGCAGGAGTCTCGAAGGGGGCGGCAATCAGCCCCAGCATTTT. Its translation is CASRSLEGGGNQPQHF.

The chain couples TRBV28 to TRBJ1-1; 8 bases match TRBD1. The germline gives CDR1 MDHEN, CDR2 SYDVKM. The V and J ends lost 4 bases and 1 base, in that order; junction bases with no gene match: 5. CDR3 size: 15 residues. This CDR3 reads CASSSQGAGNTEAFF. The CDR3 bases are TGTGCCAGCAGTTCCCAGGGGGCTGGGAACACTGAAGCTTTCTTT.

The chain joins TRBV5-1 to TRBJ1-1; D unresolved. CDR1 is SGHRS, CDR2 YFSETQ, per germline. This CDR3 is built from 15 residues. The ends were cut back, 0 bases at V and 1 base at J, with 10 bases in the middle. The CDR3 protein is CASSLEGGTNTEAFF. The DNA of the CDR3 is TGCGCCAGCAGCTTGGAGGGAGGTACGAACACTGAAGCTTTCTTT.

The sample holds a few counts of this clone. This sequence joins TRBV5-1 and TRBJ1-2; 9 bases line up with TRBD1. The germline V gene encodes CDR1 SGHRS and CDR2 YFSETQ. There are 13 residues in the CDR3. The J segment lost 8 bases and the V segment lost 3 bases, leaving 5 bases of the junction unmatched. The CDR3 reads CASSSGQGGGYTF. DNA of the CDR3: TGCGCCAGCAGCTCGGGACAGGGAGGAGGCTACACCTTC.

The chain carries TRBV7-3 and TRBJ2-5, with TRBD2 matching 14 bases. The CDR3 is made up of 16 amino acids. V lost 4 bases, J lost 5 bases, and 6 bases stayed unmatched. CDR1 is SGHTA and CDR2 is FQGTGA in the germline V gene. The CDR3 reads CASSSGLAGDRETQYF. DNA for the CDR3: TGTGCCAGCAGCTCGGGACTAGCGGGGGACCGGGAGACCCAGTACTTC. The complete variable domain, with remaining parts taken from reference TRBV7-3 and TRBJ2-5, reads GAGVSQTPSNKVTEKGKYVELRCDPISGHTALYWYRQSLGQGPEFLIYFQGTGAADDSGLPNDRFFAVRPEGSVSTLKIQRTERGDSAVYLCASSSGLAGDRETQYFGPGTRLLVL.

Concerning this clone: Other nucleotide sequences in the sample specify the same CDR3. This chain links TRBV4-2 with TRBJ2-7; 9 nucleotides align to TRBD2. The CDR3 covers 19 residues. Germline assignment: CDR1 LGHNA and CDR2 YNFKEQ. With 3 bases clipped from V and 2 bases from J, the junction kept 17 bases outside the gene matches. This chain's CDR3 is CASSQDLASGADYTYEQYF. In nucleotides, the CDR3 is TGTGCCAGCAGCCAGGACCTGGCTAGCGGGGCGGACTATACCTACGAGCAGTACTTC.

The genes are TRBV30 and TRBJ2-2; 8 nucleotides agree with TRBD2. The CDR3 covers 13 residues. Germline trimming cut 7 bases from V and 4 bases from J; bases unmatched to any gene: 5. Germline CDR1 reads GTSNPN; CDR2 reads SVGIG (reference sequence). The CDR3 sequence: CALGLVGTGELFF. The CDR3 nucleotides read TGTGCCTTGGGACTAGTTGGCACCGGGGAGCTGTTTTTT.

V is TRBV28 and J is TRBJ1-5; 9 positions agree with TRBD1. The CDR3 runs to 16 residues. V dropped 6 bases and J dropped 4; count of bases not matched to a gene: 10. The germline gives CDR1 MDHEN, CDR2 SYDVKM. The CDR3 loop is CASSAARDRVNQPQHF. CDR3 sequence (DNA): TGTGCCAGCAGCGCCGCAAGGGACAGGGTGAATCAGCCCCAGCATTTT.